This entry lists 12 T cell receptor beta chains sequenced from one sample in a study of shared clonotypes between healthy human individuals. The assay was immunoSEQ multiplex PCR, and TCRdb's table has in-frame clones only and misses some. The sample includes 2 million to 3 million clones, roughly 93% seen only once; the top ten take approximately 0.36%. Sample: naive CD4+ T cells from PBMCs. Subset meaning: CD45RA+ positively selected. These receptors were obtained from a man between 18 and 29 years old in good health. Some clones in this sample may be carry-over from other donors' samples.

A single count supports this clone. The CDR3 DNA reads as TGTGCCATCAGTGAGGGGCTAGCGGGAACAGATACGCAGTATTTT. It encodes CAISEGLAGTDTQYF. The chain employs TRBV10-3 and TRBJ2-3; 9 bases are shared with TRBD2. The length of the CDR3 is 15 residues. Germline CDR1 ENHRY, CDR2 SYGVKD. V gave up 2 bases and J gave up 3 bases; unmatched junction bases: 3.

V usage is TRBV9 and J usage is TRBJ2-5, with a tentative D call TRBD2 (5 bases). V dropped 0 bases and J dropped 4 bases, with 13 bases sitting between them. From germline, CDR1 is SGDLS and CDR2 YYNGEE. CDR3 size: 15 residues. DNA for the CDR3: TGTGCCAGCAGCGTAGCTCCCCGGGGTTCAGAGACCCAGTACTTC. Translation gives CASSVAPRGSETQYF.

This clone appeared once. V is TRBV6-6 and J is TRBJ1-4; D gene uncertain. The CDR3 runs to 15 residues. Germline CDR1 MNHNY, CDR2 SVGAGI (reference sequence). V was pared by 5 bases and J by 0 bases, with 10 bases between. CDR3 in DNA: TGTGCCAGCAGTCCCGACCCCGCAACTAATGAAAAACTGTTTTTT. The encoded protein is CASSPDPATNEKLFF.

The chain joins TRBV6-6 to TRBJ1-1, with TRBD1 as a possible D gene (5 bases). The length of the CDR3 is 13 residues. Trimming cost V 8 bases and J 1 base, with 11 bases left between them. Germline CDR1 MNHNY, CDR2 SVGAGI (reference sequence). CDR3: CASATQENTEAFF. The CDR3, as DNA: TGTGCCAGCGCGACACAGGAGAACACTGAAGCTTTCTTT.

CDR3 bases: TGTGCCAGCAGCTTATGGCCGGGCACCTCAGATACGCAGTATTTT. Translated: CASSLWPGTSDTQYF. V is TRBV7-8 and J is TRBJ2-3; D uncertain. V lost 2 bases, J lost 4 bases, and 13 bases lay in between. The length of the CDR3 is 15 residues. CDR1 SGHVS and CDR2 FQNEAQ come from the germline V gene.

This clone appeared once. The chain combines TRBV2 with TRBJ2-7, with 10 bases that match TRBD1. Germline lookup yields CDR1 SNHLY and CDR2 FYNNEI. V dropped 2 bases and J dropped 5; count of bases not matched to a gene: 6. The CDR3 runs to 15 residues. The CDR3 spells CASSEWTGGTHEQYF. As DNA, the CDR3 is TGTGCCAGCAGTGAATGGACAGGGGGTACACACGAGCAGTACTTC.

The chain couples TRBV7-8 to TRBJ1-1; D is uncertain. V shed 0 bases and J shed 1 base, with 9 bases lying between them. The CDR3 consists of 15 residues. The germline CDR1 and CDR2 sequences are SGHVS and FQNEAQ. Written as DNA, the CDR3 is TGTGCCAGCAGCTTAGCGAGGTGGGGGAACACTGAAGCTTTCTTT. It specifies CASSLARWGNTEAFF. Combining the CDR3 with reference TRBV7-8 and TRBJ1-1 gives the whole variable domain GAGVSQSPRYKVAKRGQDVALRCDPISGHVSLFWYQQALGQGPEFLTYFQNEAQLDKSGLPSDRFFAERPEGSVSTLKIQRTQQEDSAVYLCASSLARWGNTEAFFGQGTRLTVV.

On this clone: The same CDR3 is also encoded by other DNA sequences in this sample. V is TRBV5-1 and J is TRBJ2-1; 16 bases are shared with TRBD2. V dropped 4 bases and J dropped 9; count of bases not matched to a gene: 4. The length of the CDR3 is 15 residues. Per germline, CDR1 SGHRS and CDR2 YFSETQ. CDR3 amino acids: CASSPGLAGGGEQFF. The CDR3 coding sequence is TGCGCCAGCAGCCCGGGACTAGCGGGAGGGGGTGAGCAGTTCTTC.

Concerning this clone: Other nucleotide sequences in the sample specify the same CDR3. This sequence joins TRBV7-9 and TRBJ1-4, with no clear D. Between the trimmed V and J ends, which lost 1 base and 2 bases, there was a span of 8 bases. Germline V CDR1 and CDR2: SEHNR, FQNEAQ (reference sequence). There are 15 residues in the CDR3. The CDR3 DNA sequence: TGTGCCAGCAGCTTAGTGGGTGGGACTAATGAAAAACTGTTTTTT. Amino acids: CASSLVGGTNEKLFF.

The table lists this clone with a count of one. CDR3 protein: CASSFYPTPGANSYEQYF. The CDR3 nucleotides are TGCGCCAGCAGCTTCTACCCTACCCCCGGGGCGAACTCCTACGAGCAGTACTTC. This sequence joins TRBV5-1 and TRBJ2-7; D tentatively reads TRBD1 or TRBD2 (5 bases each). This CDR3 is 18 amino acids long. V lost 2 bases and J 0 bases, leaving 21 bases between the germline ends. Germline CDR1 and CDR2: SGHRS and YFSETQ.

V usage is TRBV27 and J usage is TRBJ1-2; 9 bases fit TRBD1. There are 15 residues in the CDR3. CDR1 is MNHEY, CDR2 SMNVEV, per germline (reference sequence). V lost 5 bases to trimming and J lost 8 bases; unmatched junction nucleotides: 12. For the CDR3, the DNA is TGTGCCAGCAGTGGGGCATACAGGGGGCCGCGGGGCTACACCTTC. This codes for CASSGAYRGPRGYTF.

The chain is built from TRBV5-1 and TRBJ2-3; D is perhaps TRBD2 (5 bases). Germline V gene sequence: CDR1 SGHRS, CDR2 YFSETQ. V lost 0 bases to trimming and J lost 5 bases, with 16 bases between them. The CDR3 extends over 16 amino acids. The CDR3 sequence: CASSLALAGEGDTQYF. CDR3 DNA: TGCGCCAGCAGCTTGGCCTTGGCAGGAGAGGGAGATACGCAGTATTTT.